Below, one T cell receptor (beta chain) is given with its context. This entry belongs to a study of blood T cell repertoires in COVID-19. Turning to the study itself: Symptom resolution, clearance, or two negative PCRs marked donors in Cohort 3 as recovered.

CDR1 is SGHNT, CDR2 YENEEA, per germline. The CDR3 is 14 amino acids. The J segment lost 9 bases and the V segment lost 8 bases, leaving 6 bases of the junction unmatched. How the authors handled the data: It was from reference gene primer amplification that nucleated cell counts were estimated. Some clones are missing from TCRdb's copy, which holds only in-frame ones; the method was immunoSEQ multiplex PCR. Clone size and V and J calls were adopted from that table, with D and trimming inferred from the DNA. The repertoire holds roughly 150,000 clones, with 65% to 80% as singletons. This study enrolled people aged 18 to 89 from approximately 24 US geographic areas. Cohorts were determined from participant-reported clinical history.

The receptor was isolated from a woman in her 70s in a cohort exposed to, infected with or recovered from COVID-19 (not recorded which). The sequencing sample was made of PBMCs or T cells enriched from blood (not recorded which). The chain couples TRBV11-3 to TRBJ2-1; 14 positions match TRBD2. This chain's CDR3 is CASGLAGGPTEQFF. CDR3 DNA sequence: TGTGCCAGCGGACTAGCGGGAGGCCCCACTGAGCAGTTCTTC.